The 6 T cell receptor beta chains below were found in one sample sequenced in a study of blood T cell repertoires in COVID-19. Assay: immunoSEQ multiplex PCR; the TCRdb copy retains only in-frame clones and omits some. Among 220,000 or so clones listed, under 90% were seen once. Sequencing was carried out using peripheral blood. Receptor source: a man aged 25-45 years with active or convalescent COVID-19.

V is TRBV7-9 and J is TRBJ2-6, with 10 bases fitting TRBD1. The CDR3 totals 17 residues. The germline CDR1 and CDR2 sequences are SEHNR and FQNEAQ (reference sequence). V lost 5 bases to trimming and J lost 2 bases; unmatched junction nucleotides: 6. Here the CDR3 reads CASSGGQGYPGANVLTF. CDR3 DNA: TGTGCCAGCAGCGGGGGACAGGGGTACCCTGGGGCCAACGTCCTGACTTTC.

This clone was seen once. This chain connects TRBV30 to TRBJ1-5; D is perhaps TRBD1 (5 bases). V dropped 5 bases and J dropped 3 bases, with 14 bases sitting between them. Germline V gene data show CDR1 as GTSNPN and CDR2 as SVGIG (reference sequence). The CDR3 is 14 residues long. The CDR3 reads CAWGPKGLNQPQHF. CDR3 nucleotides: TGTGCCTGGGGCCCTAAGGGGCTCAATCAGCCCCAGCATTTT.

This clone was counted once. The J gene is TRBJ2-2, the V gene TRBV5-1, with D tentatively TRBD1 (5 bases). The CDR3 consists of 16 residues. Per the germline V gene, CDR1 is SGHRS and CDR2 is YFSETQ. Trimming cost V 0 bases and J 0 bases, with 9 bases left between them. CDR3 loop: CASSLDAGPNTGELFF. CDR3 DNA sequence: TGCGCCAGCAGCTTGGATGCAGGGCCGAACACCGGGGAGCTGTTTTTT.

The V call is TRBV7-2, the J call TRBJ1-3; D is undetermined. Germline lookup yields CDR1 SGHTA and CDR2 FQGNSA. The CDR3 contains 13 residues. The ends were cut back, 11 bases at V and 0 bases at J, with 11 bases in the middle. CDR3 sequence (DNA): TGTGCCGCCGGGAATAGCTCTGGAAACACCATATATTTT. This encodes CAAGNSSGNTIYF.

This rearrangement joins TRBV28 to TRBJ2-1, with D perhaps TRBD2 (6 bases). This CDR3 spans 13 amino acids. Germline loops: CDR1 MDHEN, CDR2 SYDVKM. V lost 5 bases to trimming and J lost 12 bases, with 17 bases between them. CDR3 amino acids: CASSLTPLAAQFF. For the CDR3, the DNA is TGTGCCAGCAGTCTAACCCCCTTAGCGGCGCAGTTCTTC.

The rearrangement joins TRBV28 to TRBJ1-6; D possibly corresponds to TRBD1 (5 bases). CDR3 size: 15 residues. Trimming pared 2 bases from V and 8 bases from J, leaving 13 bases between. Germline V gene sequence: CDR1 MDHEN, CDR2 SYDVKM. The chain's CDR3 is CASSLGGAPYSPLHF. In DNA, the CDR3 is TGTGCCAGCAGTTTAGGAGGGGCCCCTTATTCACCCCTCCACTTT.